Listed here are 24 T cell receptor beta chains from one sample, sequenced in a study of shared clonotypes between healthy human individuals. Some clones are missing from TCRdb's copy, which holds only in-frame ones; the method was immunoSEQ multiplex PCR. The top ten clones hold about 0.39% of a sample with 2.3 million or so clones, 90% to 95% of them seen once. Sequencing was done on a sample of naive CD4+ T cells from PBMCs. Subset here: CD45RA+ positively selected. These receptors originate from a man younger than 35 in good health. Some clones in this sample may be carry-over from other donors' samples.

This chain connects TRBV9 to TRBJ2-2; no clear D gene. Per germline, CDR1 SGDLS and CDR2 YYNGEE. This CDR3 has 13 residues. The V end lost 4 bases, the J end lost 6 bases, and 10 bases lay between the germline ends. CDR3 in amino acids: CASSLVGSGELFF. CDR3 sequence (DNA): TGTGCCAGCAGCCTTGTAGGGTCCGGGGAGCTGTTTTTT.

Comments on this clone: In the same sample, other DNA sequences code for this CDR3. The CDR3 bases are TGTGCCAGCTCACCACTCGGGGGGCGGACTGAAGCTTTCTTT. Protein: CASSPLGGRTEAFF. The chain links TRBV18 to TRBJ1-1; D perhaps matches TRBD1 (6 bases). Germline CDR1 is KGHSH and CDR2 is LQKENI. Trimming stripped 1 base from V and 5 bases from J, with 11 bases between. There are 14 residues in the CDR3.

The V and J genes are TRBV5-4 and TRBJ1-2; D gene ambiguous. CDR3 length: 14 amino acids. Per germline, CDR1 SGHNT and CDR2 YYREEE (reference sequence). The V end lost 1 base, the J end lost 6 bases, and 13 bases lay between the germline ends. For the CDR3, the DNA is TGTGCCAGCAGCTTGATCCGTCAGGAGGATGGCTACACCTTC. Amino acid sequence: CASSLIRQEDGYTF.

This sequence joins TRBV6-6 and TRBJ1-1; D gene unclear. Per germline, CDR1 MNHNY and CDR2 SVGAGI (reference sequence). The V and J ends lost 4 bases and 1 base respectively, with 7 bases between them. This CDR3 has 13 residues. CDR3 residues: CASSSNRNTEAFF. The CDR3 DNA reads TGTGCCAGCAGTTCGAATAGGAACACTGAAGCTTTCTTT.

This rearrangement joins TRBV4-1 to TRBJ1-3; no clear D gene. CDR3 size: 16 residues. V lost 1 base to trimming and J lost 0 bases, with 10 bases between them. Per the germline V gene, CDR1 is MGHRA and CDR2 is YSYEKL. CDR3 in DNA: TGCGCCAGCAGCCAAGCGGGCCGTCGCTCTGGAAACACCATATATTTT. Its protein is CASSQAGRRSGNTIYF.

The chain uses TRBV7-8 and TRBJ1-3; D unresolved. The CDR3 contains 14 residues. V was pared by 4 bases and J by 0 bases, with 7 bases between. In germline, CDR1 is SGHVS, CDR2 FQNEAQ. Here the CDR3 DNA reads TGTGCCAGCAGCTCCAGTGGCTCTGGAAACACCATATATTTT. Translating gives CASSSSGSGNTIYF. The variable domain in full, with the rest retrieved from reference TRBV7-8 and TRBJ1-3, is GAGVSQSPRYKVAKRGQDVALRCDPISGHVSLFWYQQALGQGPEFLTYFQNEAQLDKSGLPSDRFFAERPEGSVSTLKIQRTQQEDSAVYLCASSSSGSGNTIYFGEGSWLTVV.

The gene calls are TRBV30 and TRBJ1-1, with D perhaps TRBD1 (6 bases). From germline, CDR1 is GTSNPN and CDR2 SVGIG (reference sequence). The CDR3 extends over 13 amino acids. V lost 1 base, J lost 9 bases, and 15 bases lay in between. CDR3 sequence: CAWSAQQGHQAFF. CDR3 bases: TGTGCCTGGAGTGCCCAGCAGGGGCATCAAGCTTTCTTT.

The chain combines TRBV7-3 with TRBJ2-5, with D maybe TRBD1 (6 bases). Germline V CDR1 and CDR2: SGHTA, FQGTGA. Trimming took off 5 bases at V and 2 bases at J, with 15 bases between the two ends. The CDR3 has 15 residues. The CDR3 DNA follows: TGTGCCAGCAGCCCCCAGGGGACGGTGCAAGAGACCCAGTACTTC. Its translation is CASSPQGTVQETQYF.

The rearrangement links TRBV6-5 to TRBJ1-2, with 10 positions matching TRBD1. The CDR3 length is 15 residues. The germline CDR1 and CDR2 sequences are MNHEY and SVGAGI. The ends lost 10 bases at V and 3 bases at J; junction bases unmatched: 11. CDR3 nucleotide sequence: TGTGCCACAGCCCCCGGACAGGGGGTTGACTATGGCTACACCTTC. Translation: CATAPGQGVDYGYTF.

The V call is TRBV28, the J call TRBJ1-1; D is unclear. CDR1 and CDR2 (germline): MDHEN, SYDVKM. Trimming cost V 3 bases and J 0 bases, with 8 bases left between them. This CDR3 region has 14 residues. CDR3 coding DNA: TGTGCCAGCAGTTTTTCGTCTATGAACACTGAAGCTTTCTTT. This codes for CASSFSSMNTEAFF.

This chain uses TRBV28 with TRBJ2-7; maybe TRBD2 (6 bases). This CDR3 is 14 amino acids long. Germline V lookup: CDR1 MDHEN, CDR2 SYDVKM. Trimming took off 6 bases at V and 4 bases at J, with 16 bases between the two ends. CDR3 coding DNA: TGTGCCAGCAGCCCGGCAGGGAGGTGGTACGAGCAGTACTTC. It yields the protein CASSPAGRWYEQYF.

This clone was detected only once. The V and J genes are TRBV29-1 and TRBJ1-2, with D hard to call. This CDR3 region has 13 residues. Trimming removed 4 bases at V and 4 bases at J, with 13 bases between. Germline V CDR1 and CDR2: SQVTM, ANQGSEA. The CDR3 DNA sequence: TGCAGCGTTGGGTTGCTACTGACCTATGGCTACACCTTC. It is translated as CSVGLLLTYGYTF.

The V gene is TRBV2, the J gene TRBJ2-1; 7 nucleotides agree with TRBD1. CDR3 length equals 14 residues. Germline CDR1 is SNHLY and CDR2 is FYNNEI. Trimming cost V 6 bases and J 8 bases; bases outside gene matches: 10. The CDR3: CASSGTAPGDEQFF. The CDR3 DNA sequence: TGTGCCAGCAGCGGGACAGCACCCGGGGATGAGCAGTTCTTC.

This clone is a singleton in its sample. The V and J genes are TRBV27 and TRBJ1-1; 7 positions agree with TRBD1. CDR1 MNHEY and CDR2 SMNVEV come from the germline V gene (reference sequence). J gave up 4 bases and V 7 bases, and 9 bases lay outside the gene matches. CDR3 size: 14 residues. The CDR3 here is CASTPQGTGTEAFF. The CDR3 DNA follows: TGTGCCAGCACCCCACAGGGGACTGGCACTGAAGCTTTCTTT.

The chain uses TRBV7-9 and TRBJ2-7, with 10 positions matching TRBD1. Losses at the gene ends were 1 base for V and 3 bases for J; bases not matched to a gene: 15. The CDR3 covers 19 residues. Germline V gene sequence: CDR1 SEHNR, CDR2 FQNEAQ (reference sequence). This chain's CDR3 is CASSLDIQRDRGWSYEQYF. The CDR3 DNA reads as TGTGCCAGCAGCTTAGACATTCAGCGGGACAGGGGATGGAGCTACGAGCAGTACTTC.

The chain couples TRBV28 to TRBJ1-2; TRBD1 aligns across 8 bases. CDR3 size: 15 residues. V trimming: 5 bases; J trimming: 7 bases; junction bases outside the gene matches: 12. Germline assignment: CDR1 MDHEN and CDR2 SYDVKM. Written as DNA, the CDR3 is TGTGCCAGCAGTGTCCCCAGGCAGGGGGCTTCTGGCTACACCTTC. Translated: CASSVPRQGASGYTF.

For this clone: The same CDR3 can be traced to other DNA sequences in this sample. The V call is TRBV19, the J call TRBJ1-2, with D maybe TRBD1 (5 bases). This CDR3 spans 13 amino acids. Trimming stripped 3 bases from V and 8 bases from J, with 13 bases between. CDR1 and CDR2 from the germline V gene are LNHDA and SQIVND (reference sequence). The CDR3 spells CASSIERGGGYTF. The CDR3 DNA reads as TGTGCCAGTAGTATCGAGCGGGGCGGAGGCTACACCTTC. Looking up the rest from reference TRBV19 and TRBJ1-2 gives the full variable domain: DGGITQSPKYLFRKEGQNVTLSCEQNLNHDAMYWYRQDPGQGLRLIYYSQIVNDFQKGDIAEGYSVSREKKESFPLTVTSAQKNPTAFYLCASSIERGGGYTFGSGTRLTVV.

V usage is TRBV19 and J usage is TRBJ2-3; the D gene is possibly TRBD2 (6 bases). The germline V gene has CDR1 LNHDA and CDR2 SQIVND (reference sequence). This CDR3 contains 14 residues. Trimming took 5 bases from V and 2 from J, leaving 11 bases between them. The CDR3 region has the DNA TGTGCCAGTAGTCCCGCGGGATACACAGATACGCAGTATTTT. Encoded protein: CASSPAGYTDTQYF.

The chain links TRBV2 to TRBJ2-7, with a weak D call TRBD2 (6 bases). Germline V gene data show CDR1 as SNHLY and CDR2 as FYNNEI. The CDR3 sequence is 13 residues long. V shed 5 bases and J shed 6 bases, with 14 bases lying between them. DNA for the CDR3: TGTGCCAGCAGTCTGGACTACCAAGCCGAGCAGTACTTC. This encodes CASSLDYQAEQYF.

The chain employs TRBV5-1 and TRBJ2-5; 9 bases agree with TRBD1. This CDR3 comprises 15 residues. Germline lookup yields CDR1 SGHRS and CDR2 YFSETQ. J lost 4 bases, V lost 4 bases, and 8 bases had no gene match. CDR3 sequence: CASSTGDRDVETQYF. In DNA form, the CDR3 reads TGCGCCAGCAGCACAGGGGACAGGGACGTAGAGACCCAGTACTTC.

The V and J genes are TRBV4-2 and TRBJ1-1; D is perhaps TRBD1 (6 bases). Looked up from germline, CDR1 is LGHNA and CDR2 is YNFKEQ. This CDR3 comprises 15 residues. Trimming cost V 1 base and J 4 bases, with 13 bases left between them. The CDR3 coding sequence is TGTGCCAGCAGCCAAGTAGTCACAGGGATCACTGAAGCTTTCTTT. Translated, it gives CASSQVVTGITEAFF.

This sequence joins TRBV6-5 and TRBJ2-5; no definite D call. The DNA end favors TRBJ2-7, so the J call may be wrong. This CDR3 comprises 14 residues. Germline CDR1 MNHEY, CDR2 SVGAGI. The CDR3 DNA follows: TGTGCCAGCAGTTACCATCGCCTGTCCTACGAGCAGTACTTC. Its translation is CASSYHRLSYEQYF.

This clone has only one observation. This chain links TRBV5-5 with TRBJ2-7, with TRBD1 identical over 9 bases. V shed 0 bases, J shed 4 bases, and the junction held 5 bases outside the gene matches. The CDR3 consists of 15 residues. Germline CDR1 is SGHKS and CDR2 is YYEKEE (reference sequence). The chain's CDR3 is CASSLAAQGAYEQYF. The CDR3 DNA is TGTGCCAGCAGCTTGGCGGCACAGGGGGCATACGAGCAGTACTTC.

This clone has just one count. V gene TRBV6-1 combines with J gene TRBJ1-1, with 7 nucleotides matching TRBD1. This CDR3 has 13 amino acids. From germline, CDR1 is MNHNS and CDR2 SASEGT. J was trimmed by 2 bases and V by 8 bases; bases with no gene match: 5. The CDR3 here is CASEGQYNTEAFF. CDR3 nucleotides: TGTGCCAGCGAGGGACAGTATAACACTGAAGCTTTCTTT.